A single sample gave rise to the 16 T cell receptor beta chains below, sequenced in a study of human T cells and chemical hapten exposure. TCRdb used MiXCR to reprocess the RACE reads, holding one entry per CDR3 protein. The top ten clones hold roughly 9% of a sample with more than 35,000 distinct CDR3 sequences, over 5.5% of them seen once. The time point was: patch test 1, 2 weeks after DPC sensitization. Treatment of the sample: therapeutic diphenylcyclopropenone sensitization with weekly scalp DPC. Whole blood that had not been fractionated was the source of extracted total RNA. Sequenced here: whole blood, sampled in connection with sensitization to the hapten diphenylcyclopropenone (DPC). Every receptor here comes from a woman aged 25 to 39 with alopecia areata. Some clones in this sample may be carry-over from other donors' samples.

The J gene is TRBJ2-7, the V gene TRBV28; D unresolved. CDR3 length: 15 residues. Germline CDR1 MDHEN, CDR2 SYDVKM. The V end was cut by 6 bases, the J end by 3 bases, with 18 bases between. This CDR3 reads CASRARNLNYYEQYF. The CDR3 bases are TGTGCCAGCAGGGCCCGAAACTTGAATTACTACGAGCAGTACTTC.

This clonotype was counted ten times or more. This chain uses TRBV28 with TRBJ2-3; 7 bases agree with TRBD1. The V gene end was trimmed by 5 bases and the J gene end by 6 bases; junction bases not matched to a gene: 5. This CDR3 region has 13 residues. Germline V lookup: CDR1 MDHEN, CDR2 SYDVKM. CDR3 coding DNA: TGTGCCAGCAGTCAAATGGACAGGGATACGCAGTATTTT. As protein: CASSQMDRDTQYF.

The chain is built from TRBV6-2 or TRBV6-3 and TRBJ2-7; D is perhaps TRBD2 (6 bases). Germline CDR1 MNHEY, CDR2 SVGEGT. The length of the CDR3 is 16 residues. V dropped 7 bases and J dropped 0 bases, with 19 bases sitting between them. The CDR3, as DNA: TGTGCCAGCATTCTCGGAGGGGCCAGGAGCTCCTACGAGCAGTACTTC. Translated: CASILGGARSSYEQYF.

This clonotype has only one observation. The chain is built from TRBV14 and TRBJ2-1; 9 bases agree with TRBD1. This CDR3 is built from 17 residues. Germline V gene lookup returns CDR1 SGHDN and CDR2 FVKESK. The J segment lost 8 bases and the V segment lost 3 bases, leaving 14 bases of the junction unmatched. CDR3 nucleotides: TGTGCCAGCAGCCATAGACTGAACAGGGGGCGGTTCGATGAGCAGTTCTTC. This translates into CASSHRLNRGRFDEQFF.

As for this clonotype: This clone may be a read error of a much larger clone one base away. The V call is TRBV29-1, the J call TRBJ2-7, with 12 bases fitting TRBD1. V lost 8 bases, J lost 2 bases, and 7 bases stayed unmatched. Germline V lookup: CDR1 SQVTM, CDR2 ANQGSEA. The CDR3 extends over 14 amino acids. CDR3 region: CSTCRDRGPYEQYF. In DNA, the CDR3 is TGCAGCACCTGCCGGGACAGGGGGCCCTACGAGCAGTACTTC.

This clonotype was found many times. This rearrangement joins TRBV6-1 to TRBJ1-1, with no clear D. The CDR3 contains 15 residues. V lost 4 bases to trimming and J lost 0 bases, with 12 bases between them. Germline lookup yields CDR1 MNHNS and CDR2 SASEGT. In DNA, the CDR3 is TGTGCCAGCAGTGTCGGGTTAGGGTTGAACACTGAAGCTTTCTTT. Protein sequence: CASSVGLGLNTEAFF.

This clonotype was seen a few times. The V gene is TRBV9, the J gene TRBJ2-3, with 10 bases identical to TRBD1. CDR1 is SGDLS and CDR2 is YYNGEE in the germline V gene. The ends lost 0 bases at V and 4 bases at J; junction bases unmatched: 8. The CDR3 extends over 17 amino acids. As DNA, the CDR3 is TGTGCCAGCAGCGTAGCCGGAGGTGGGACAGGGGCAGATACGCAGTATTTT. This gives the protein CASSVAGGGTGADTQYF.

This clonotype was seen a handful of times. The V and J genes are TRBV5-6 and TRBJ2-7, with D unclear. CDR1 and CDR2 (germline): SGHDT, YYEEEE. V lost 0 bases to trimming and J lost 6 bases, with 10 bases between them. This CDR3 spans 13 amino acids. In DNA form, the CDR3 reads TGTGCCAGCAGCTTGGACCGGTGGGGCGAGCAGTACTTC. This gives the protein CASSLDRWGEQYF.

There are many counts of this clonotype. The rearrangement links TRBV4-1 to TRBJ1-2; D is unclear. Germline CDR1 and CDR2: MGHRA and YSYEKL. Trimming left V 6 bases short and J 8 bases short, with 10 bases between. The CDR3 loop spans 11 amino acids. The CDR3 DNA reads TGCGCCAGCAGACGTGTCACCGGCTACACCTTC. Amino acid sequence: CASRRVTGYTF.

J is TRBJ2-1 and V is TRBV12-3 or TRBV12-4; D gene uncertain. V was pared by 6 bases and J by 7 bases, with 16 bases between. This CDR3 comprises 14 residues. The CDR3, as DNA: TGTGCCAGCAGACCGAGGACGAGTTCGAATGAGCAGTTCTTC. This sequence encodes CASRPRTSSNEQFF.

The genes are TRBV5-1 and TRBJ2-5, with D unclear. Per the germline V gene, CDR1 is SGHRS and CDR2 is YFSETQ. This CDR3 has 14 residues. V was trimmed by 4 bases and J by 0 bases, leaving 10 bases between them. The chain's CDR3 is CASSPRVDQETQYF. CDR3 nucleotide sequence: TGCGCCAGCAGCCCTAGAGTAGACCAAGAGACCCAGTACTTC.

This clonotype has a handful of counts. The chain has TRBV6-6 and TRBJ2-3; D possibly uses TRBD1 or TRBD2 (5 bases each). Germline CDR1 reads MNHNY; CDR2 reads SVGAGI (reference sequence). The ends were cut back, 6 bases at V and 6 bases at J, with 22 bases in the middle. The length of the CDR3 is 16 residues. CDR3 protein: CASSTRDASRSDTQYF. CDR3 in DNA: TGTGCCAGCAGCACTAGGGACGCCAGCCGGTCGGATACGCAGTATTTT.

This clonotype was counted many times. V is TRBV29-1 and J is TRBJ1-2; 10 bases are a match to TRBD1. There are 14 residues in the CDR3. V dropped 6 bases and J dropped 5; count of bases not matched to a gene: 9. The germline V gene has CDR1 SQVTM and CDR2 ANQGSEA. This chain's CDR3 is CSVGETGGPYGYTF. The DNA of the CDR3 is TGCAGCGTGGGGGAGACAGGGGGCCCTTATGGCTACACCTTC. The variable domain in full, completed from reference TRBV29-1 and TRBJ1-2, reads SAVISQKPSRDICQRGTSLTIQCQVDSQVTMMFWYRQQPGQSLTLIATANQGSEATYESGFVIDKFPISRPNLTFSTLTVSNMSPEDSSIYLCSVGETGGPYGYTFGSGTRLTVV.

J is TRBJ2-3 and V is TRBV3-1; 8 positions match TRBD2. Germline values: CDR1 LGHDT, CDR2 YNNKEL (reference sequence). Trimming removed 4 bases from V and 7 bases from J; junction bases left unmatched: 10. The CDR3 extends over 15 amino acids. The CDR3 nucleotides read TGTGCCAGCAGCCCTCGAGCGGGGGAGTGGAATACGCAGTATTTT. Translating it yields CASSPRAGEWNTQYF.

In its sample, this clonotype was seen many times. At one of its ends the junction is not consistent with the germline gene, which may arise from a read error. V usage is TRBV20-1 and J usage is TRBJ1-2; D ambiguous. The CDR3 consists of 12 residues. The germline gives CDR1 DFQATT, CDR2 SNEGSKA (reference sequence). CDR3 loop: CSAPTDYVGSLF. In DNA form, the CDR3 reads TGCAGTGCCCCGACGGACTACGTGGGGTCCCTCTTC.

This clonotype was seen more than once but under ten times. The chain recombines TRBV11-2 with TRBJ2-3; 7 nucleotides line up with TRBD2. CDR1 SGHAT and CDR2 FQNNGV come from the germline V gene. Unmatched junction bases numbered 7, after V lost 5 bases and J lost 5 bases. The CDR3 contains 14 residues. CDR3 nucleotides: TGTGCCAGCAGCCGTGGGGGGGTCGTAGATACGCAGTATTTT. Translation: CASSRGGVVDTQYF.